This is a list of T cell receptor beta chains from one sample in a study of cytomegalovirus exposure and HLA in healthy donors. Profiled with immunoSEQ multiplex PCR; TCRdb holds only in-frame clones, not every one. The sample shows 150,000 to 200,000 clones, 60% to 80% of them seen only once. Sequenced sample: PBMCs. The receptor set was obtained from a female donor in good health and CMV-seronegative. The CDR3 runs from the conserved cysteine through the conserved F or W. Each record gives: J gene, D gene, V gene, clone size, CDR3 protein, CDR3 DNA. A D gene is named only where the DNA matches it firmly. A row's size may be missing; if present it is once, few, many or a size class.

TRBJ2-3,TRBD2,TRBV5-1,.,CASSSGTSGRTHTQYF,TGCGCCAGCAGCTCGGGGACTAGCGGGAGGACACATACGCAGTATTTT
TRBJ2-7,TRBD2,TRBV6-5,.,CASSYNRRELGQYF,TGTGCCAGCAGTTACAATAGGCGGGAGCTTGGGCAGTACTTC
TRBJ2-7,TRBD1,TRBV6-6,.,CASSLSGTGLYEQYF,TGTGCCAGCAGTTTATCCGGGACAGGGCTCTACGAGCAGTACTTC
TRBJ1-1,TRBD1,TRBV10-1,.,CASSDRDSVPNMNTEAFF,TGCGCCAGCAGTGACCGGGACAGCGTACCAAACATGAACACTGAAGCTTTCTTT
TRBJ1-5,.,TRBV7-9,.,CASSLPGGQPQHF,TGTGCCAGCAGCTTACCGGGAGGGCAGCCCCAGCATTTT
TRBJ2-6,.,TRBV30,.,CAWTGGGQPLSGANVLTF,TGTGCCTGGACGGGGGGGGGACAGCCCCTCTCTGGGGCCAACGTCCTGACTTTC
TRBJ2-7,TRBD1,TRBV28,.,CASSLVSGQAYEQYF,TGTGCCAGCAGTTTGGTTAGTGGACAGGCATACGAGCAGTACTTC
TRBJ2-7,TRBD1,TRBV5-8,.,CASSLRTGGQYEQYF,TGTGCCAGCAGCCTTAGGACAGGGGGCCAGTACGAGCAGTACTTC
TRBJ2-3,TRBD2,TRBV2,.,CATVIAGRRADTQYF,TGTGCCACTGTTATAGCGGGAAGGAGGGCAGATACGCAGTATTTT
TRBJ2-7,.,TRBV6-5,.,CASSRSGSTYEQYF,TGTGCCAGCAGTCGTAGCGGCTCTACCTACGAGCAGTACTTC
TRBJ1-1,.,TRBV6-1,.,CASRAGAAVNTEAFF,TGTGCCAGCAGGGCGGGGGCTGCCGTGAACACTGAAGCTTTCTTT
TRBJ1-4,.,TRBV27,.,CASSRVALTNEKLFF,TGTGCCAGCAGTCGGGTCGCCTTGACTAATGAAAAACTGTTTTTT
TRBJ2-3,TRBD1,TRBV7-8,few,CASSLATWGQGTDTQYF,TGTGCCAGCAGCTTAGCGACGTGGGGACAGGGAACAGATACGCAGTATTTT
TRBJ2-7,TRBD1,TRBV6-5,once,CASSYGTGPYEQYF,TGTGCCAGCAGTTACGGGACAGGGCCCTACGAGCAGTACTTC
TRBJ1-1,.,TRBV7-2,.,CASSPSGGLRAFF,TGTGCCAGCAGCCCCTCGGGGGGGTTAAGAGCTTTCTTT
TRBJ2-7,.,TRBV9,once,CASSVGEAATYEQYF,TGTGCCAGCAGCGTAGGGGAGGCTGCGACCTACGAGCAGTACTTC
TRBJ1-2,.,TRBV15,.,CATSSSGSGYGYTF,TGTGCCACCAGCAGTTCGGGGTCTGGCTATGGCTACACCTTC
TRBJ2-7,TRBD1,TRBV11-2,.,CASSHIQGANGQYF,TGTGCCAGCAGCCATATACAGGGGGCGAATGGGCAGTACTTC
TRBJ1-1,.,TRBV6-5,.,CASSYSGWRDTEAFF,TGTGCCAGCAGTTACTCAGGGTGGAGGGACACTGAAGCTTTCTTT
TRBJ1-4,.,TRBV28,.,CASSLPLGGEKLFF,TGTGCCAGCAGTTTACCCCTGGGGGGTGAAAAACTGTTTTTT
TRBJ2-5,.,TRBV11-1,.,CASRPQGVETQYF,TGTGCCAGCAGGCCACAGGGAGTAGAGACCCAGTACTTC
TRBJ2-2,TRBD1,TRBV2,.,CASHGQDRVAGELFF,TGTGCCTCCCACGGCCAGGACAGGGTGGCTGGGGAGCTGTTTTTT
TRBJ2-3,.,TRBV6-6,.,CASSYRGSGHTDTQYF,TGTGCCAGCAGTTACCGGGGGAGTGGCCACACAGATACGCAGTATTTT
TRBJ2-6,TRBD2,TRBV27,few,CASSPLGLAGAGANVLTF,TGTGCCAGCAGTCCACTTGGACTAGCGGGGGCTGGGGCCAACGTCCTGACTTTC
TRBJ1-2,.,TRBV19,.,CASRQIYGYTF,TGTGCCAGCCGACAGATCTATGGCTACACCTTC
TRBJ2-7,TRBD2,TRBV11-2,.,CASSLATSGSGQYF,TGTGCCAGCAGCTTAGCGACTAGCGGGAGTGGGCAGTACTTC
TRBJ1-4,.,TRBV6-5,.,CASSPNRAREKLFF,TGTGCCAGCAGCCCCAACAGGGCCCGGGAAAAACTGTTTTTT
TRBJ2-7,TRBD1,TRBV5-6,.,CASSSNRGSYEQYF,TGTGCCAGCAGCTCGAACAGGGGCTCCTACGAGCAGTACTTC